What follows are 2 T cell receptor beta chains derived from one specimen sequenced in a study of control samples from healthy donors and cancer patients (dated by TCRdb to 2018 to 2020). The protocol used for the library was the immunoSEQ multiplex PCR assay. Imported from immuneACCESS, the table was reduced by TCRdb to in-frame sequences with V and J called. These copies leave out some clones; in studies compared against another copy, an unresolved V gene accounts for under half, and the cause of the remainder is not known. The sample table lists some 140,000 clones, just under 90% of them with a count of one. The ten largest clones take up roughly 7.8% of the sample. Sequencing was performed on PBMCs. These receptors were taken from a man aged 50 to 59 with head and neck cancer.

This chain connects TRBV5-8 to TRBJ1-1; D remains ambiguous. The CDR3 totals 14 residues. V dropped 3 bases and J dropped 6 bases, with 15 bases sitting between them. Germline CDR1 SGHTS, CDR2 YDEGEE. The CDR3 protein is CASSSLGLGAEAFF. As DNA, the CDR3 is TGTGCCAGCAGCTCCCTCGGATTGGGCGCTGAAGCTTTCTTT.

The CDR3 sequence: CASSYPNTEAFF. In DNA form, the CDR3 reads TGTGCCAGCAGTTACCCGAACACTGAAGCTTTCTTT. The chain is built from TRBV28 and TRBJ1-1; D gene unclear. Deletions cut 4 bases from V and 1 base from J, with 4 bases between. CDR1 MDHEN and CDR2 SYDVKM come from the germline V gene. The CDR3 runs 12 residues.